A single sample is the source of the 3 T cell receptor beta chains below, sequenced in a study of vaccination and CD4 T cells after COVID-19. Cultured CD4+ T-cell DNA underwent Oncomine TCR Beta short-read sequencing. MiXCR, run by TCRdb on the PCR reads, gives a single entry per CDR3 protein. Of around 18,000 distinct CDR3 sequences listed, 44% are singletons. These receptors' targets are unknown. As to time point: late sampling 161 to 241 days after vaccination in a few convalescent patients. Treatment denoted: approximately nine-day PBMC culture with coronavirus spike peptide pools or control peptides (ViraFEST assay). The sequencing here drew on CD4+ T cells from blood, cultured in vitro, taken about 7 months after SARS-CoV-2 vaccination. These receptors all come from a human donor who had recovered from COVID-19.

J is TRBJ2-2 and V is TRBV7-2, with 7 bases that match TRBD2. CDR1 SGHTA and CDR2 FQGNSA come from the germline V gene. The V and J ends lost 1 base and 4 bases, in that order; junction bases with no gene match: 0. The CDR3 is 14 residues long. CDR3 sequence (DNA): TGTGCCAGCAGCTTAGGGGGGGGCACCGGGGAGCTGTTTTTT. Its protein is CASSLGGGTGELFF.

J is TRBJ1-1 and V is TRBV24-1, with D uncertain. The CDR3 contains 11 residues. In germline, CDR1 is KGHDR, CDR2 SFDVKD. V was trimmed by 7 bases and J by 4 bases, leaving 6 bases between them. Here the CDR3 DNA reads TGTGCCACCAGAGGTGGCACTGAAGCTTTCTTT. Its protein is CATRGGTEAFF.

The rearrangement uses TRBV21-1 and TRBJ2-3; TRBD2 reflects the table's D call only, with no check against the DNA. TRBV21-1 is a pseudogene locus. This CDR3 has 17 amino acids. This CDR3 reads CASSEMARDYTTDTQYF. The CDR3 coding sequence is TGTGCCAGCAGTGAGATGGCTAGGGACTACACCACAGATACGCAGTATTTT.